The 29 T cell receptor beta chains below come from one sample, sequenced in a study of cytomegalovirus exposure and HLA in healthy donors. The protocol was immunoSEQ multiplex PCR, while the TCRdb copy is restricted to in-frame clones and leaves out a portion. The data contain 110,000 to 150,000 clones, around 93% of them singletons. The sequencing sample was made of PBMCs. Source of these receptors: a man in his late teens or twenties in good health and CMV-seropositive.

V and J are TRBV18 and TRBJ1-1, with D possibly matching TRBD1 (5 bases). The CDR3 has 14 residues. CDR1 is KGHSH, CDR2 LQKENI, per germline. V was shortened by 2 bases and J by 1 base, with 8 bases between the two germline ends. CDR3 region: CASSPGTGNTEAFF. As DNA, the CDR3 is TGTGCCAGCTCACCAGGTACAGGGAACACTGAAGCTTTCTTT. Variable domain in full (rest from reference TRBV18 and TRBJ1-1): NAGVMQNPRHLVRRRGQEARLRCSPMKGHSHVYWYRQLPEEGLKFMVYLQKENIIDESGMPKERFSAEFPKEGPSILRIQQVVRGDSAAYFCASSPGTGNTEAFFGQGTRLTVV.

In nucleotides, the CDR3 is TGTGCCAGCAGCTTAGGCAGGTCTGCAGATACGCAGTATTTT. Amino acid sequence: CASSLGRSADTQYF. The chain combines TRBV5-8 with TRBJ2-3; unclear D gene. The V end was cut by 2 bases, the J end by 4 bases, with 11 bases between. Germline CDR1 is SGHTS and CDR2 is YDEGEE. The CDR3 is 14 amino acids.

DNA for the CDR3: TGCGCCAGCAGTTTCCAGGGGGCGAATAATGAAAAACTGTTTTTT. This sequence encodes CASSFQGANNEKLFF. The rearrangement links TRBV5-1 to TRBJ1-4, with 8 bases that match TRBD1. V dropped 5 bases and J dropped 4; count of bases not matched to a gene: 7. This CDR3 has 15 residues. Germline V CDR1 and CDR2: SGHRS, YFSETQ.

The genes are TRBV10-3 and TRBJ1-1; D remains unclear. In germline, CDR1 is ENHRY, CDR2 SYGVKD. Trimming shortened V by 2 bases and J by 4 bases, and 14 bases separated the two germline ends. The CDR3 is made up of 15 amino acids. This chain's CDR3 is CAISEPVLPSTEAFF. The CDR3 bases are TGTGCCATCAGTGAGCCAGTATTACCTAGCACTGAAGCTTTCTTT.

This clone appeared a single time. The rearrangement joins TRBV27 to TRBJ1-5; 8 bases are a match to TRBD1. The CDR3 extends over 15 amino acids. V was clipped by 5 bases and J by 1 base; unmatched bases: 4. The germline gives CDR1 MNHEY, CDR2 SMNVEV (reference sequence). Here the CDR3 reads CASSKYRGSNQPQHF. The DNA of the CDR3 is TGTGCCAGCAGTAAATACAGGGGGAGCAATCAGCCCCAGCATTTT.

V usage is TRBV5-6 and J usage is TRBJ1-2; 8 nucleotides agree with TRBD1. Trimming cost V 0 bases and J 7 bases; bases outside gene matches: 8. CDR1 SGHDT and CDR2 YYEEEE come from the germline V gene. This CDR3 region has 15 residues. The CDR3 region has the DNA TGTGCCAGCAGCTTGGCCCGGACAGGGCGAGCTGGCTACACCTTC. This translates into CASSLARTGRAGYTF.

V is TRBV19 and J is TRBJ1-2; D ambiguous. The CDR3 totals 14 residues. From germline, CDR1 is LNHDA and CDR2 SQIVND (reference sequence). The V end was cut by 5 bases, the J end by 4 bases, with 14 bases between. For the CDR3, the DNA is TGTGCCAGTAGTGGCCCGGGGTGGGGCTATGGCTACACCTTC. Protein sequence: CASSGPGWGYGYTF. The full variable domain, rest sourced from reference TRBV19 and TRBJ1-2, is DGGITQSPKYLFRKEGQNVTLSCEQNLNHDAMYWYRQDPGQGLRLIYYSQIVNDFQKGDIAEGYSVSREKKESFPLTVTSAQKNPTAFYLCASSGPGWGYGYTFGSGTRLTVV.

The chain joins TRBV7-2 to TRBJ1-1, with 8 bases fitting TRBD1. Germline-derived CDR1 and CDR2 are SGHTA and FQGNSA. There are 14 residues in the CDR3. V lost 3 bases and J lost 1; bases outside the gene matches: 1. CDR3 coding DNA: TGTGCCAGCAGCTTGGACAGGGCGAACACTGAAGCTTTCTTT. Encoded protein: CASSLDRANTEAFF.

V gene TRBV4-1 combines with J gene TRBJ2-2; 8 nucleotides align to TRBD2. V was clipped by 4 bases and J by 6 bases; unmatched bases: 7. The CDR3 runs 15 residues. Germline V gene sequence: CDR1 MGHRA, CDR2 YSYEKL. CDR3 bases: TGCGCCAGCAGCCGACTGACTAGCGTGGCCGGGGAGCTGTTTTTT. Protein sequence: CASSRLTSVAGELFF.

CDR3 nucleotides: TGCGCCAGCAGTATCAGCGCCCGCAATGAGCAGTTCTTC. Its translation is CASSISARNEQFF. This chain joins TRBV4-1 and TRBJ2-1, with unresolved D. Germline CDR1 and CDR2: MGHRA and YSYEKL. The CDR3 has 13 amino acids. The ends were cut back, 6 bases at V and 6 bases at J, with 12 bases in the middle.

The chain recombines TRBV10-3 with TRBJ2-1; 12 nucleotides match TRBD2. Trimming cost V 6 bases and J 8 bases; bases outside gene matches: 8. Germline CDR1 reads ENHRY; CDR2 reads SYGVKD. CDR3 length: 15 amino acids. CDR3 sequence reads: CAISRTSGTTYEQFF. CDR3 in DNA: TGTGCCATCAGCCGGACTAGCGGGACGACCTATGAGCAGTTCTTC.

V usage is TRBV5-4 and J usage is TRBJ1-2; TRBD1 is a possible D gene (6 bases). Germline V CDR1 and CDR2: SGHNT, YYREEE (reference sequence). The CDR3 is 15 amino acids. The V end lost 4 bases, the J end lost 0 bases, and 13 bases lay between the germline ends. CDR3 protein: CASSQDRTANYGYTF. The CDR3 DNA reads as TGTGCCAGCAGCCAAGACAGGACAGCTAACTATGGCTACACCTTC.

Only one count was recorded for this clone. The chain joins TRBV5-1 to TRBJ1-2, with D perhaps TRBD1 (6 bases). Germline values: CDR1 SGHRS, CDR2 YFSETQ. Trimming removed 0 bases at V and 4 bases at J, with 10 bases between. The CDR3 loop spans 14 amino acids. The CDR3 nucleotides are TGCGCCAGCAGCTTGGGTGGGGGCGCCTATGGCTACACCTTC. Amino acids: CASSLGGGAYGYTF.

The J gene is TRBJ2-5, the V gene TRBV18; tentatively, D is TRBD2 (5 bases). Germline V gives CDR1 KGHSH, CDR2 LQKENI. The V and J ends lost 3 bases and 3 bases respectively, with 8 bases between them. CDR3 length: 13 amino acids. This chain's CDR3 is CASSPGVEETQYF. For the CDR3, the DNA is TGTGCCAGCTCACCCGGGGTTGAAGAGACCCAGTACTTC.

The chain combines TRBV5-6 with TRBJ1-2; 10 bases align to TRBD1. The V segment lost 3 bases and the J segment 8 bases; nucleotides outside the gene matches: 7. This CDR3 comprises 14 residues. CDR1 and CDR2 (germline): SGHDT, YYEEEE. The CDR3 DNA follows: TGTGCCAGCAGCTGGGACAGGGGTTCCCTCGGCTACACCTTC. Encoded protein: CASSWDRGSLGYTF.

The table lists this clone with a count of one. The chain combines TRBV5-1 with TRBJ2-1, with TRBD2 as a possible D gene (9 bases). V lost 0 bases, J lost 0 bases, and 19 bases lay in between. The CDR3 has 19 residues. Germline lookup yields CDR1 SGHRS and CDR2 YFSETQ. The CDR3 nucleotides are TGCGCCAGCAGCTTGGGGTCTAGCGGGACAGGAAGCTCCTACAATGAGCAGTTCTTC. Residues: CASSLGSSGTGSSYNEQFF.

The DNA for the CDR3 is TGTGCCAGTAGTACTGACAGCATGAACACTGAAGCTTTCTTT. Amino acid sequence: CASSTDSMNTEAFF. This chain uses TRBV19 with TRBJ1-1, with D maybe TRBD1 (5 bases). The germline V gene has CDR1 LNHDA and CDR2 SQIVND (reference sequence). The V end was cut by 4 bases, the J end by 0 bases, with 9 bases between. The CDR3 runs to 14 residues.

V gene TRBV18 combines with J gene TRBJ2-3, with 8 positions matching TRBD2. The germline CDR1 and CDR2 sequences are KGHSH and LQKENI. This CDR3 has 17 amino acids. Trimming removed 1 base from V and 2 bases from J; junction bases left unmatched: 8. The CDR3 loop reads CASSPQRLAGHTDTQYF. The CDR3 region has the DNA TGTGCCAGCTCACCACAGCGGCTAGCGGGCCACACAGATACGCAGTATTTT.

The rearrangement uses TRBV11-2 and TRBJ1-1, with a weak D call TRBD1 (5 bases). Germline V gives CDR1 SGHAT, CDR2 FQNNGV. The CDR3 has 16 residues. Trimming shortened V by 0 bases and J by 2 bases, and 13 bases separated the two germline ends. The CDR3 DNA sequence: TGTGCCAGCAGCTTAGATATATGGGGCCTTAACACTGAAGCTTTCTTT. Protein: CASSLDIWGLNTEAFF. Filled out from reference TRBV11-2 and TRBJ1-1, the complete variable domain reads EAGVAQSPRYKIIEKRQSVAFWCNPISGHATLYWYQQILGQGPKLLIQFQNNGVVDDSQLPKDRFSAERLKGVDSTLKIQPAKLEDSAVYLCASSLDIWGLNTEAFFGQGTRLTVV.

This chain connects TRBV5-1 to TRBJ2-1, with TRBD2 matching over 11 bases. CDR1 and CDR2 from the germline V gene are SGHRS and YFSETQ. The CDR3 sequence is 16 residues long. Trimming took 3 bases from V and 0 from J; bases not matched to a gene: 2. The CDR3 DNA sequence: TGCGCCAGCAGCTGGGGACTAGCGGACTCCTACAATGAGCAGTTCTTC. Translation: CASSWGLADSYNEQFF.

The rearrangement uses TRBV11-2 and TRBJ2-7; 9 bases map to TRBD2. The CDR3 totals 17 residues. CDR1 and CDR2 (germline): SGHAT, FQNNGV. J gave up 3 bases and V 1 base, and 10 bases lay outside the gene matches. Here the CDR3 DNA reads TGTGCCAGCAGCTTAGGGTCCGGGACTAGCAGTTACTACGAGCAGTACTTC. This translates into CASSLGSGTSSYYEQYF.

Only one count was recorded for this clone. The chain combines TRBV29-1 with TRBJ2-2; TRBD1 is a possible D gene (5 bases). Germline CDR1 reads SQVTM; CDR2 reads ANQGSEA. This CDR3 comprises 12 residues. Trimming took 7 bases from V and 2 from J, leaving 8 bases between them. CDR3: CSAGQNTGELFF. As DNA, the CDR3 is TGCAGCGCCGGACAAAACACCGGGGAGCTGTTTTTT.

The chain combines TRBV18 with TRBJ2-2, with 7 bases aligning to TRBD1. The CDR3 has 15 amino acids. Germline V gene sequence: CDR1 KGHSH, CDR2 LQKENI. Trimming at V came to 1 base and at J to 5 bases, leaving 4 bases not matched to a gene. CDR3 region: CASSPQGAPTGELFF. Here the CDR3 DNA reads TGTGCCAGCTCACCACAGGGGGCGCCGACCGGGGAGCTGTTTTTT. Supplemented by reference TRBV18 and TRBJ2-2, the full variable domain reads NAGVMQNPRHLVRRRGQEARLRCSPMKGHSHVYWYRQLPEEGLKFMVYLQKENIIDESGMPKERFSAEFPKEGPSILRIQQVVRGDSAAYFCASSPQGAPTGELFFGEGSRLTVL.

This chain joins TRBV7-9 and TRBJ2-3; D possibly corresponds to TRBD2 (6 bases). Trimming stripped 2 bases from V and 4 bases from J, with 22 bases between. The CDR3 is 18 amino acids. Germline V gene data show CDR1 as SEHNR and CDR2 as FQNEAQ (reference sequence). The CDR3 nucleotides are TGTGCCAGCAGCTTAAGGAGATGGGAGTGGAGGGGCGCAGATACGCAGTATTTT. As protein: CASSLRRWEWRGADTQYF.

This chain joins TRBV2 and TRBJ1-1, with D possibly being TRBD1 (6 bases). The V end lost 4 bases, the J end lost 4 bases, and 13 bases lay between the germline ends. CDR1 is SNHLY and CDR2 is FYNNEI in the germline V gene. The CDR3 length is 14 residues. DNA of the CDR3: TGTGCCAGCAGTGCCGGGGGGGCAGTCACTGAAGCTTTCTTT. Its translation: CASSAGGAVTEAFF.

The CDR3 DNA reads as TGTGCCAGCACGGAACGACTAGCGGGAGGCCACCTGCGCGAGCAGTACTTC. Its protein product is CASTERLAGGHLREQYF. This chain uses TRBV7-2 with TRBJ2-7, with 13 positions matching TRBD2. CDR1 and CDR2 from the germline V gene are SGHTA and FQGNSA. The CDR3 sequence is 17 residues long. With 7 bases clipped from V and 6 bases from J, the junction kept 15 bases outside the gene matches.

The chain has TRBV14 and TRBJ1-1, with D unclear. Deletions cut 4 bases from V and 0 bases from J, with 9 bases between. This CDR3 is 14 amino acids long. Looked up from germline, CDR1 is SGHDN and CDR2 is FVKESK. CDR3 in DNA: TGTGCCAGCAGCCGCAGGAATCTGAACACTGAAGCTTTCTTT. Protein product: CASSRRNLNTEAFF.

The CDR3 region is CASSTRDWEPQHF. For the CDR3, the DNA is TGTGCCAGCAGTACCAGGGATTGGGAGCCCCAGCATTTT. The genes are TRBV6-1 and TRBJ1-5; D may be TRBD1 (5 bases). Germline CDR1 and CDR2: MNHNS and SASEGT. The CDR3 is made up of 13 amino acids. Between the trimmed V and J ends, which lost 5 bases and 8 bases, there was a span of 13 bases.

The chain joins TRBV5-1 to TRBJ2-1; 13 bases are a match to TRBD2. With V trimmed by 4 bases and J by 5 bases, 6 bases remained unmatched. This CDR3 contains 16 residues. From germline, CDR1 is SGHRS and CDR2 YFSETQ. The CDR3 DNA sequence: TGCGCCAGCAGCGGGGGACTAGCGGGAAAGAACAATGAGCAGTTCTTC. Translated: CASSGGLAGKNNEQFF.